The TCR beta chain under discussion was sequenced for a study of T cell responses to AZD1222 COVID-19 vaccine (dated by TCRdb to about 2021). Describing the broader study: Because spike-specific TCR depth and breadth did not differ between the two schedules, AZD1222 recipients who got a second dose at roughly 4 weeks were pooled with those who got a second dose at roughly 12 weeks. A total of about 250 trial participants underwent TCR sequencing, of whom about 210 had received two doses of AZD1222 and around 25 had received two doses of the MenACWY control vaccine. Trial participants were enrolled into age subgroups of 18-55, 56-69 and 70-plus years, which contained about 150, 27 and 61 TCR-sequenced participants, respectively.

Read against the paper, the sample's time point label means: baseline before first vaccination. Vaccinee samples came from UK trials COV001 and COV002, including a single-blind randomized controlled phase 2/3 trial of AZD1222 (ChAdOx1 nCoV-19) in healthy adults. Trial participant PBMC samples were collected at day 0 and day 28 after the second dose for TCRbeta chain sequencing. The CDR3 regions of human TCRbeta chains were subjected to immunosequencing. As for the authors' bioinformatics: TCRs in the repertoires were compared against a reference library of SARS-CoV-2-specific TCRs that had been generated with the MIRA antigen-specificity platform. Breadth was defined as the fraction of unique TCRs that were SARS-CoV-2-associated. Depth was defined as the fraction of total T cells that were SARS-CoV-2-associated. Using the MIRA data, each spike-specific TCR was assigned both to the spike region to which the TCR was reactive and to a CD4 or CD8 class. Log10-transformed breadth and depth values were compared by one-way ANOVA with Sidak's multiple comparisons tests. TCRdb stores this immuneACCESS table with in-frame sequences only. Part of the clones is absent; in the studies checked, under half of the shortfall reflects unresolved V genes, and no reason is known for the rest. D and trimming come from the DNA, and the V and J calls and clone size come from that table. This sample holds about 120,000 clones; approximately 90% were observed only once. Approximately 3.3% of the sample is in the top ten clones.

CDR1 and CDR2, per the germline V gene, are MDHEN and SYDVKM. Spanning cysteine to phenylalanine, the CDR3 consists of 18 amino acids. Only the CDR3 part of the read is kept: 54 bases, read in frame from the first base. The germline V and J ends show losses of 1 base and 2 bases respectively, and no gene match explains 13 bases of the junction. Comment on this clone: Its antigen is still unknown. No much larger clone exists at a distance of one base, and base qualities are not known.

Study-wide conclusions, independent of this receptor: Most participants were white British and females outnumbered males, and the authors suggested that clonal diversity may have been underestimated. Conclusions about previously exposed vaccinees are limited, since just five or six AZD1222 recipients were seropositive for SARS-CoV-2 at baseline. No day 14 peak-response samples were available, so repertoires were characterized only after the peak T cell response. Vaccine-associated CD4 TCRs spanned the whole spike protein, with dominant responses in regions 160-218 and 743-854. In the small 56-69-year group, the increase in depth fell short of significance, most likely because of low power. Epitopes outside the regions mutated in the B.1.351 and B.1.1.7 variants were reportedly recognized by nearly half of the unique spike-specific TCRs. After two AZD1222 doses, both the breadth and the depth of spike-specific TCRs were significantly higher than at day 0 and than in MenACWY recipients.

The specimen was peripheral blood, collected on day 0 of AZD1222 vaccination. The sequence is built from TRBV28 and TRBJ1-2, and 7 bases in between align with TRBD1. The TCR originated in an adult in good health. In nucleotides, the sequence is TGTGCCAGCAGTTTATTGCGGGACAGATCCCACCCAAACTATGGCTACACCTTC. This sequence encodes CASSLLRDRSHPNYGYTF.